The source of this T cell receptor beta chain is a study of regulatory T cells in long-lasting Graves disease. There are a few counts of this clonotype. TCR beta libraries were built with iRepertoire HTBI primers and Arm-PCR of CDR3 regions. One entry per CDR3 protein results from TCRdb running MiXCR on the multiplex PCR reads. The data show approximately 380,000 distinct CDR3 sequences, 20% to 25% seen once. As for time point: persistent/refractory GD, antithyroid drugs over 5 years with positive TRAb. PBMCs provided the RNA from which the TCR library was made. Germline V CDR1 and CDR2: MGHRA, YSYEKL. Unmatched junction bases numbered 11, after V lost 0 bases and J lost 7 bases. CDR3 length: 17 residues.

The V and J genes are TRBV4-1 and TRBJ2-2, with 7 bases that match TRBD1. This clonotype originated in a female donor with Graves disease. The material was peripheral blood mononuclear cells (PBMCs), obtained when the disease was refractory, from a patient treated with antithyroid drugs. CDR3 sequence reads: CASSQDRQTGAGGELFF. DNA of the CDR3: TGCGCCAGCAGCCAAGATCGTCAAACAGGGGCTGGCGGGGAGCTGTTTTTT.